This TCR beta chain was observed in a study of cytomegalovirus exposure and HLA in healthy donors. Background on the study: A later analysis reported the same platform for the 100 to 150 validation repertoires and the approximately 720 first-cohort repertoires. Study-wide points: According to the study, about 180 TCR beta chains were cytomegalovirus-associated. Accounts indicate the classifier identified cytomegalovirus status with strong specificity and sensitivity.

V lost 3 bases to trimming and J lost 5 bases; unmatched junction nucleotides: 1. The CDR3 is made up of 14 amino acids. CDR1 SGHDT and CDR2 YYEEEE come from the germline V gene. Clones were read by immunoSEQ multiplex PCR, and TCRdb kept only the in-frame ones, dropping some. The profile shows 150,000 to 200,000 clones, 85% to 90% of them singletons. The donors were in the roughly 130-subject validation cohort, distinct from the approximately 670-subject first cohort. This clone is a singleton in its sample. Its antigen is still unknown. Material for sequencing was PBMCs. The clonotype was recovered from a woman younger than 45 in good health and CMV-seronegative. V usage is TRBV5-6 and J usage is TRBJ1-4; 10 nucleotides line up with TRBD1. The CDR3 DNA is TGTGCCAGCAGCTCGGGACAGGGGAATGAAAAACTGTTTTTT. It translates to CASSSGQGNEKLFF.